These 32 T cell receptor beta chains were sequenced from one sample in a study of cytomegalovirus exposure and HLA in healthy donors (dated by TCRdb to about 2017). Receptors were amplified or captured by the immunoSEQ multiplex PCR assay. A mixture of 60 forward primers for TCR Vbeta segments and 13 reverse primers for TCR Jbeta segments was used in the multiplex PCR. TCRdb's version of the immuneACCESS table is confined to in-frame rearrangements and falls short of the full clone set. An unresolved V gene accounts for under half of the shortfall where checked; the remainder is of unknown origin. Within this sample are about 100,000 clones, with 76% of them counted one time only. 3% to 4.5% of the sample is in the top ten clones. Sequenced material: PBMCs. The receptors here all came from a woman aged 45-65 years in good health and CMV-seropositive.

CDR3 sequence reads: CASSYPQFSGHDNEQFF. As DNA, the CDR3 is TGTGCCAGCAGTTACCCCCAGTTTAGCGGACACGACAATGAGCAGTTCTTC. V and J are TRBV2 and TRBJ2-1; perhaps TRBD2 as D (6 bases). The V end lost 5 bases, the J end lost 5 bases, and 22 bases lay between the germline ends. Germline CDR1 reads SNHLY; CDR2 reads FYNNEI. The CDR3 contains 17 residues.

This clone showed up just a few times. The V and J genes are TRBV7-9 and TRBJ2-7; 7 bases are shared with TRBD1. The CDR3 has 14 amino acids. J was trimmed by 2 bases and V by 5 bases; bases with no gene match: 6. Germline V gives CDR1 SEHNR, CDR2 FQNEAQ (reference sequence). CDR3 protein: CASSPSRGPYEQYF. DNA for the CDR3: TGTGCCAGCAGCCCGTCAAGGGGGCCCTACGAGCAGTACTTC.

As DNA, the CDR3 is TGTGCCAGCAGTTTTAGCAGGGCGAGCTCCTACGAGCAGTACTTC. Its translation is CASSFSRASSYEQYF. The chain couples TRBV27 to TRBJ2-7; D is perhaps TRBD1 (5 bases). Trimming left V 3 bases short and J 0 bases short, with 12 bases between. CDR3 size: 15 residues. Germline CDR1 and CDR2: MNHEY and SMNVEV (reference sequence).

This chain uses TRBV29-1 with TRBJ2-1; D call uncertain. Trimming took 1 base from V and 6 from J, leaving 16 bases between them. Germline V CDR1 and CDR2: SQVTM, ANQGSEA. The length of the CDR3 is 15 residues. CDR3 bases: TGCAGCGTTGAAGCTAGAAGCTCGTCGTCCAATGAGCAGTTCTTC. Encoded protein: CSVEARSSSSNEQFF.

J is TRBJ2-3 and V is TRBV30, with 7 bases that match TRBD1. The germline V gene encodes CDR1 GTSNPN and CDR2 SVGIG (reference sequence). The CDR3 spans 11 residues. With 7 bases clipped from V and 5 bases from J, the junction kept 3 bases outside the gene matches. In DNA, the CDR3 is TGTGCCTTAACAGGGGAAGATACGCAGTATTTT. The encoded protein is CALTGEDTQYF.

The CDR3 region has the DNA TGCAGCGTTGATCTCTCTATCGGTAACACTGAAGCTTTCTTT. Translated, it gives CSVDLSIGNTEAFF. The V call is TRBV29-1, the J call TRBJ1-1; D unresolved. The germline V gene has CDR1 SQVTM and CDR2 ANQGSEA. The CDR3 has 14 amino acids. The V end was cut by 3 bases, the J end by 2 bases, with 13 bases between.

This clone was recorded only once. V usage is TRBV9 and J usage is TRBJ2-5; 8 positions match TRBD2. With V trimmed by 0 bases and J by 5 bases, 3 bases remained unmatched. The CDR3 contains 14 residues. From germline, CDR1 is SGDLS and CDR2 YYNGEE. The CDR3 reads CASSVGREGETQYF. The CDR3 DNA is TGTGCCAGCAGCGTAGGCCGGGAGGGGGAGACCCAGTACTTC.

V gene TRBV30 combines with J gene TRBJ1-5, with 7 bases identical to TRBD1. The ends lost 4 bases at V and 1 base at J; junction bases unmatched: 7. This CDR3 spans 15 amino acids. Germline CDR1 reads GTSNPN; CDR2 reads SVGIG (reference sequence). The CDR3 loop is CAWNPLGQSNQPQHF. The CDR3, as DNA: TGTGCCTGGAACCCCTTGGGACAGAGCAATCAGCCCCAGCATTTT.

The chain recombines TRBV5-1 with TRBJ1-1, with D unresolved. The CDR3 loop spans 21 amino acids. Trimming stripped 2 bases from V and 0 bases from J, with 29 bases between. Germline V gene data show CDR1 as SGHRS and CDR2 as YFSETQ. In DNA form, the CDR3 reads TGCGCCAGCAGCTTATTTAGCCGGTCTGACGCCTGGAGTAAAATGAACACTGAAGCTTTCTTT. Translation gives CASSLFSRSDAWSKMNTEAFF.

The V call is TRBV7-9, the J call TRBJ2-3; a possible D gene is TRBD2 (5 bases). The CDR3 covers 16 residues. V was trimmed by 4 bases and J by 2 bases, leaving 16 bases between them. Per the germline V gene, CDR1 is SEHNR and CDR2 is FQNEAQ (reference sequence). The CDR3 loop is CASSSTSGTYTDTQYF. In DNA form, the CDR3 reads TGTGCCAGCAGCTCTACTAGTGGTACCTACACAGATACGCAGTATTTT.

J is TRBJ2-3 and V is TRBV10-1, with 8 bases lining up with TRBD1. V was clipped by 2 bases and J by 5 bases; unmatched bases: 6. Germline V gene sequence: CDR1 WNHNN, CDR2 SYGVQD (reference sequence). The CDR3 length is 15 residues. The CDR3 DNA reads TGCGCCAGCAGTGAGGGGGCAGGGGGCAGAGATACGCAGTATTTT. Translated, it gives CASSEGAGGRDTQYF.

The chain is built from TRBV7-8 and TRBJ1-4; weak D call: TRBD1 (6 bases). The CDR3 runs to 17 residues. The V and J ends lost 1 base and 8 bases respectively, with 20 bases between them. Germline V lookup: CDR1 SGHVS, CDR2 FQNEAQ. The CDR3 DNA sequence: TGTGCCAGCAGCTTAGAACGTCTAGGGGCAAGGGGGGAAAAACTGTTTTTT. Residues: CASSLERLGARGEKLFF.

This clone was seen once. This chain links TRBV27 with TRBJ2-5; possible D gene TRBD2, 6 bases. The J call may be in error: the DNA end matches TRBJ2-7 better. The germline gives CDR1 MNHEY, CDR2 SMNVEV (reference sequence). The CDR3 is 14 residues long. DNA of the CDR3: TGTGCCAGCAGGATGGGGGACTCGCTAGGCGAGCAGTACTTC. It codes for CASRMGDSLGEQYF.

The chain couples TRBV5-4 to TRBJ2-4, with D perhaps TRBD2 (6 bases). Trimming took off 2 bases at V and 5 bases at J, with 14 bases between the two ends. The CDR3 totals 15 residues. The V gene's germline CDR1 is SGHNT and CDR2 YYREEE (reference sequence). The CDR3 spells CASSLKLAAQNIQYF. The CDR3 coding sequence is TGTGCCAGCAGCTTAAAATTAGCGGCTCAAAACATTCAGTACTTC.

The genes are TRBV9 and TRBJ1-4; 7 nucleotides line up with TRBD1. The length of the CDR3 is 17 residues. The trim removed 4 bases at V and 0 bases at J, leaving 9 bases unmatched. Germline values: CDR1 SGDLS, CDR2 YYNGEE. Here the CDR3 DNA reads TGTGCCAGCAGCAAAGCCGGGACAGCTGCAACTAATGAAAAACTGTTTTTT. Translated: CASSKAGTAATNEKLFF.

The gene calls are TRBV5-4 and TRBJ2-7, with 7 bases that match TRBD1. Germline CDR1 SGHNT, CDR2 YYREEE (reference sequence). CDR3 length equals 13 residues. V dropped 4 bases and J dropped 4; count of bases not matched to a gene: 5. In DNA form, the CDR3 reads TGTGCCAGCAGCATGACAGGGTCTTACGAGCAGTACTTC. Translating gives CASSMTGSYEQYF.

This chain connects TRBV5-1 to TRBJ1-2; D might be TRBD1 (6 bases). Trimming shortened V by 7 bases and J by 8 bases, and 15 bases separated the two germline ends. Germline lookup yields CDR1 SGHRS and CDR2 YFSETQ. The CDR3 extends over 12 amino acids. The CDR3 DNA is TGCGCCAGCTTCGGGGGGCCTAAAGGCTACACCTTC. Translating gives CASFGGPKGYTF.

In this sample, this clone turned up a few times. The chain recombines TRBV11-2 with TRBJ2-2; maybe TRBD1 (6 bases). V lost 2 bases, J lost 15 bases, and 16 bases lay in between. CDR3 length: 13 amino acids. The germline V gene encodes CDR1 SGHAT and CDR2 FQNNGV. The CDR3 here is CASSLTPGQTMFF. The CDR3 bases are TGTGCCAGCAGCTTAACCCCAGGACAGACGATGTTTTTT.

This clone appeared a few times. The chain is built from TRBV19 and TRBJ2-7, with D possibly matching TRBD2 (6 bases). Germline assignment: CDR1 LNHDA and CDR2 SQIVND (reference sequence). The CDR3 loop spans 15 amino acids. Trimming removed 5 bases at V and 4 bases at J, with 18 bases between. The CDR3 region is CASSSGLAPVYEQYF. Written as DNA, the CDR3 is TGTGCCAGTAGTTCGGGACTCGCCCCTGTGTACGAGCAGTACTTC.

This clone was seen a handful of times. The chain links TRBV9 to TRBJ2-1; weak D call: TRBD2 (6 bases). This CDR3 is built from 15 residues. CDR1 and CDR2 (germline): SGDLS, YYNGEE. Trimming took off 0 bases at V and 6 bases at J, with 13 bases between the two ends. CDR3 loop: CASSVGPAEGNEQFF. The CDR3 coding sequence is TGTGCCAGCAGCGTAGGTCCAGCGGAGGGCAATGAGCAGTTCTTC.

This clone was seen only once. This chain uses TRBV10-1 with TRBJ2-1; tentative D call: TRBD1 (6 bases). The V end was cut by 2 bases, the J end by 10 bases, with 9 bases between. CDR3 length equals 12 residues. CDR1 and CDR2 (germline): WNHNN, SYGVQD (reference sequence). The CDR3 is CASSEGRGEQFF. The CDR3 DNA reads TGCGCCAGCAGTGAGGGCAGGGGCGAGCAGTTCTTC.

This chain joins TRBV5-1 and TRBJ2-1; D may be TRBD1 (6 bases). This CDR3 has 17 amino acids. V lost 0 bases to trimming and J lost 0 bases, with 13 bases between them. The germline gives CDR1 SGHRS, CDR2 YFSETQ. The CDR3 coding sequence is TGCGCCAGCAGCTTGGGATTTAGGGACACCTCCTACAATGAGCAGTTCTTC. Translation: CASSLGFRDTSYNEQFF.

The chain employs TRBV11-3 and TRBJ1-3; TRBD1 matches at 7 bases. The germline V gene has CDR1 SGHNT and CDR2 YENEEA. With 5 bases clipped from V and 1 base from J, the junction kept 5 bases outside the gene matches. The CDR3 has 15 amino acids. CDR3 sequence (DNA): TGTGCCAGCAGCGACAGGGTACGGTCTGGAAACACCATATATTTT. Translated, it gives CASSDRVRSGNTIYF.

CDR3 sequence: CASSLDPASYGYTF. The CDR3 DNA follows: TGTGCCAGCAGCTTAGACCCAGCGAGCTATGGCTACACCTTC. The chain recombines TRBV7-9 with TRBJ1-2; D is undetermined. V lost 1 base, J lost 4 bases, and 10 bases lay in between. This CDR3 is 14 amino acids long. CDR1 SEHNR and CDR2 FQNEAQ come from the germline V gene (reference sequence). Full variable domain (rest looked up from reference TRBV7-9 and TRBJ1-2): DTGVSQNPRHKITKRGQNVTFRCDPISEHNRLYWYRQTLGQGPEFLTYFQNEAQLEKSRLLSDRFSAERPKGSFSTLEIQRTEQGDSAMYLCASSLDPASYGYTFGSGTRLTVV.

This clone was seen a single time. The chain recombines TRBV6-5 with TRBJ2-7; tentatively, D is TRBD2 (6 bases). V lost 6 bases, J lost 0 bases, and 9 bases lay in between. This CDR3 has 13 amino acids. The germline CDR1 and CDR2 sequences are MNHEY and SVGAGI. CDR3 sequence reads: CASRSAGSYEQYF. The DNA for the CDR3 is TGTGCCAGCAGATCAGCGGGCTCCTACGAGCAGTACTTC.

The chain is built from TRBV12-5 and TRBJ1-5; no clear D gene. The CDR3 spans 16 residues. V lost 0 bases and J lost 0, with 9 bases in between. From germline, CDR1 is LGHNT and CDR2 FRNRAP. In DNA, the CDR3 is TGTGCTAGTGGTTTGGTACTAAGCAGTAGCAATCAGCCCCAGCATTTT. Encoded protein: CASGLVLSSSNQPQHF.

This chain joins TRBV2 and TRBJ1-1, with 12 bases identical to TRBD1. The germline V gene has CDR1 SNHLY and CDR2 FYNNEI. Unmatched junction bases numbered 13, after V lost 8 bases and J lost 6 bases. The CDR3 consists of 16 residues. The CDR3 sequence is CASRSGTGGIRAEAFF. The CDR3 bases are TGTGCCAGCCGGTCCGGGACAGGGGGCATAAGGGCTGAAGCTTTCTTT.

This clone was detected a few times. The genes are TRBV21-1 and TRBJ1-1; the tabulated D call, TRBD1, remains unverified against the DNA. TRBV21-1 is recorded as a pseudogene. This CDR3 has 14 residues. CDR3 bases: TGTGCCAGCAGCACCGGACAGACGAACACTGAAGCTTTCTTT. Amino acids: CASSTGQTNTEAFF.

This chain joins TRBV19 and TRBJ1-2; D gene unclear. This CDR3 has 15 amino acids. Deletions cut 9 bases from V and 4 bases from J, with 21 bases between. Germline V gene data show CDR1 as LNHDA and CDR2 as SQIVND (reference sequence). CDR3 sequence: CASKEAKLLSYGYTF. As DNA, the CDR3 is TGTGCCAGCAAGGAGGCGAAGCTGCTCTCCTATGGCTACACCTTC.

This sequence joins TRBV10-1 and TRBJ2-4; 7 bases match TRBD2. The CDR3 sequence is 14 residues long. Germline V gives CDR1 WNHNN, CDR2 SYGVQD (reference sequence). Losses at the gene ends were 6 bases for V and 5 bases for J; bases not matched to a gene: 7. The CDR3 loop is CASSPGRFENIQYF. DNA of the CDR3: TGCGCCAGCAGCCCCGGGAGGTTCGAAAACATTCAGTACTTC.

The chain couples TRBV6-6 to TRBJ1-1; 7 nucleotides match TRBD1. The CDR3 contains 12 residues. The V and J ends lost 7 bases and 5 bases, in that order; junction bases with no gene match: 4. Germline assignment: CDR1 MNHNY and CDR2 SVGAGI (reference sequence). CDR3 sequence: CASIQGGTEAFF. CDR3 DNA sequence: TGTGCCAGCATCCAGGGGGGAACTGAAGCTTTCTTT.

This clone came up a few times. The V and J genes are TRBV4-1 and TRBJ2-7, with TRBD1 identical over 7 bases. Germline CDR1 reads MGHRA; CDR2 reads YSYEKL. The CDR3 has 15 amino acids. The ends lost 0 bases at V and 4 bases at J; junction bases unmatched: 6. The CDR3 DNA follows: TGCGCCAGCAGCCAAGACAGGGGGTCGATATACGAGCAGTACTTC. Protein sequence: CASSQDRGSIYEQYF.